This T cell receptor beta chain was identified in a study of identical twins. General study points: Among monozygotic twins, out-of-frame TCR alpha sharing exceeded what models predicted.

TCRdb processed the 5' RACE reads anew with MiXCR; each CDR3 protein has one entry. Among just under 650,000 distinct CDR3 sequences listed, 7% to 7.5% were seen once. The CDR3 contains 15 residues. The V end was cut by 7 bases, the J end by 1 base, with 15 bases between. This clonotype was detected a few times. Its antigen is not known. These records were also assigned to another study, of yellow fever vaccine responses in identical twins.

This receptor was obtained from a woman in her late teens or twenties in good health. The J gene is TRBJ2-3, the V gene TRBV12-3 or TRBV12-4; D is undetermined. Sequencing input: PBMCs. CDR3 sequence: CASNSLTHRTDTQYF. In DNA, the CDR3 is TGTGCCAGCAACTCCCTTACCCATCGCACAGATACGCAGTATTTT.